Sequencing of this T cell receptor (beta chain) was carried out in a study of shared clonotypes between healthy human individuals (TCRdb year 2020). A note on the overall study: The cohort comprised a couple of women and a few men aged 18 to 49 years. For each donor, CD4 naive and CD4 memory were each run on three plates, CD8 naive on two plates, and CD8 memory on one plate. Blood TCR repertoires of a handful of healthy adults were deeply sequenced to estimate repertoire size and the extent of clonotype sharing between individuals. To increase sequencing depth and limit assay-specific biases, different laboratories used diverse techniques to prepare libraries and sequence TCR repertoires. Per donor, leukapheresis produced somewhere between about 0.85 and 9.5 billion PBMCs.

With respect to this clone: This receptor's antigen is unknown. Within one base of it there is no much larger clone, and no base qualities were kept.

Using the deep immunoSEQ assay, TCR CDR3 regions were amplified from genomic DNA by multiplex PCR. Genomic DNA extracted from each cell subset was distributed evenly over all wells of several immunoSEQ 96-well plates, and each plate served as one replicate. Each replicate PCR for sorted subsets received about 0.2 ug genomic DNA, equal to about 30,000 T cell genomes. The purified libraries were quantified using a Qubit 3.0 fluorometer, sized with a Bioanalyzer 2100, and then quantified again using the KAPA Library Quantification kit. Each immunoSEQ 96-well plate was sequenced on its own single-read 150-cycle Illumina NextSeq 550 flow cell. As for the original processing: Because only junctional sequences without quality scores were contained in the immunoSEQ output, filtering matching that applied to full-length reads could not be performed. To assign V/J genes and CDR3, sequences were annotated using PyIR, a Python wrapper for IgBLAST v1.9, with IMGT germline references. Reads were filtered out if the reads had weak V/J assignments (E-value above 1e-6), no CDR3, stop codons, out-of-frame junctions, or ambiguous translated residues. V3J clonotypes were defined as sequences sharing an identical inferred V gene, J gene, and CDR3 amino acid sequence. Percentage overlap between repertoires was computed as shared unique clonotypes divided by the size of the smaller repertoire. Three approaches were used to assess repertoire richness: RTK rarefaction, the Chao1 estimator, and Recon v2.1 estimates of unobserved clonotypes. OLGA was used to compute generation probabilities for all TCRbeta clonotypes that the gDNA method yielded from a handful of donors. TCRdb holds this immuneACCESS table with in-frame rearrangements only. Some clones are missing; in checked studies, unresolved V genes explain under half, and the rest has no known cause. That table supplies the V and J calls and clone size; D and trimming were determined from the DNA. For this sample the table gives about 1.5 million clones, of which 98% were detected only once. The top ten constitute roughly 0.4% of the sample.

CDR3 length: 13 amino acids, cysteine to phenylalanine. The kept DNA is CDR3 alone, 39 bases in frame from the first base. CDR1 and CDR2, per the germline V gene, are MRHNA and SNTAGT. A distance of 7 bases separates the germline ends of V and J, which lose 2 bases and 3 bases respectively. Results the study describes overall, beyond this receptor: Naive subsets generally had larger estimated clonotype richness than memory subsets did. Rarefaction of sorted-subset datasets indicated incomplete sequencing despite the large sequencing depth. Compared with non-shared clonotypes, the clonotypes found in all four sorted-subset donors had higher generation probabilities. Because the study included only a small number of donors, the genetic and exposure-history diversity represented was limited. Only blood was sampled, and tissue TCR repertoires likely differ from those in blood. Sharing across a few donors was observed for around 5% of naive CD4, 3.5% of naive CD8, 2% to 2.5% of memory CD4, and roughly 0.43% of memory CD8 clonotypes. Pairwise subsampling led to the expectation that sequencing depth would affect the degree of clonotype sharing among donors.

Healthy HIV-negative adults with no recently reported acute infections or vaccinations were included as donors. Only Caucasian adults living in Nashville, Tennessee, USA were represented among the donors. CD4+ T cells were enriched through magnetic negative selection, after which naive cells were positively selected on CD45RA and the remaining negative fraction served as the memory subset. After blood collection by leukapheresis, PBMCs were isolated using Ficoll-Histopaque density gradient centrifugation and then cryopreserved in the vapor phase of liquid nitrogen. Analytical flow cytometry was used to check the purity and quantity of every magnetically sorted T cell population. Each sorted fraction had its genomic DNA isolated and then quantified by UV absorbance on a Nanodrop 2000c.

The source material was naive CD4+ T cells sorted from blood. According to the study, the label for this sample's cell subset or site signals: CD45RA+ positively selected. The receptor was isolated from a man younger than 40 in good health. Here the chain combines TRBV6-4 and TRBJ1-2, with the D gene call left open. The nucleotide sequence is TGTGCCAGCAGTGACCCGCCTCACTATGGCTACACCTTC. The translation is CASSDPPHYGYTF.